The 15 T cell receptor beta chains below all came from one sample that was sequenced in a study of blood T cells in healthy people across ages. A second PCR, run for roughly 7 to 12 cycles, used a sample-barcoded 5' primer plus a J-beta primer mix. From the 5' RACE reads, TCRdb called clonotypes with MiXCR, one entry per CDR3 protein. Found here are some 1.1 million distinct CDR3 sequences, roughly two fifths of them singletons; the top ten hold over 10%. What was sequenced was blood. These receptors all come from a man aged 18 to 29 in good health.

The chain employs TRBV18 and TRBJ1-6, with 7 positions matching TRBD1. Germline values: CDR1 KGHSH, CDR2 LQKENI. CDR3 length: 16 amino acids. After removal of 2 bases from V and 5 bases from J, the junction contained 6 bases not matched to a gene. The chain's CDR3 is CASSPGAGGNNSPLHF. In DNA form, the CDR3 reads TGTGCCAGCTCACCAGGTGCAGGGGGTAATAATTCACCCCTCCACTTT.

CDR3 amino acids: CSGAQGENTEAFF. DNA for the CDR3: TGCAGCGGCGCACAGGGGGAGAACACTGAAGCTTTCTTT. The V and J genes are TRBV29-1 and TRBJ1-1, with TRBD1 identical over 8 bases. V dropped 7 bases and J dropped 1; count of bases not matched to a gene: 5. The CDR3 is 13 residues long. Germline lookup yields CDR1 SQVTM and CDR2 ANQGSEA.

This clonotype was found once. V usage is TRBV4-1 and J usage is TRBJ1-1; the D gene is possibly TRBD1 (5 bases). Per germline, CDR1 MGHRA and CDR2 YSYEKL. Trimming removed 4 bases at V and 5 bases at J, with 20 bases between. The CDR3 sequence is 16 residues long. Here the CDR3 reads CASSLKFQGPRTEAFF. CDR3 bases: TGCGCCAGCAGCCTAAAGTTTCAGGGCCCGCGGACTGAAGCTTTCTTT.

The sample holds a few counts of this clonotype. V usage is TRBV11-2 and J usage is TRBJ2-6, with D hard to call. This CDR3 is 17 amino acids long. V lost 0 bases to trimming and J lost 0 bases, with 9 bases between them. From germline, CDR1 is SGHAT and CDR2 FQNNGV. The CDR3 loop reads CASSLEGWSSGANVLTF. The CDR3 DNA follows: TGTGCCAGCAGCTTAGAGGGGTGGAGCTCTGGGGCCAACGTCCTGACTTTC.

The chain links TRBV7-2 to TRBJ1-2; 9 positions match TRBD1. The germline V gene has CDR1 SGHTA and CDR2 FQGNSA. The V segment lost 4 bases and the J segment 5 bases; nucleotides outside the gene matches: 11. The CDR3 extends over 16 amino acids. CDR3 in DNA: TGTGCCAGCAGCTATTCCGGGACAGGGAGGACGTATGGCTACACCTTC. Its protein is CASSYSGTGRTYGYTF.

A few counts support this clonotype. The genes are TRBV5-1 and TRBJ2-7; TRBD2 might be the D (5 bases). In germline, CDR1 is SGHRS, CDR2 YFSETQ. The V gene lost 3 bases and the J gene lost 1 base, with 11 bases spanning the gap. The CDR3 is 14 residues long. The CDR3 sequence: CASSYLSGSYEQYF. The CDR3 DNA reads TGCGCCAGCAGCTACCTGAGCGGATCCTACGAGCAGTACTTC. Combining the CDR3 with reference TRBV5-1 and TRBJ2-7 gives the whole variable domain KAGVTQTPRYLIKTRGQQVTLSCSPISGHRSVSWYQQTPGQGLQFLFEYFSETQRNKGNFPGRFSGRQFSNSRSEMNVSTLELGDSALYLCASSYLSGSYEQYFGPGTRLTVT.

This chain uses TRBV11-2 with TRBJ1-1, with D possibly being TRBD1 (6 bases). Germline CDR1 is SGHAT and CDR2 is FQNNGV. The V gene lost 4 bases and the J gene lost 5 bases, with 20 bases spanning the gap. This CDR3 has 16 residues. The CDR3: CASSSPRYRVRTEAFF. The CDR3 DNA reads as TGTGCCAGCAGCTCCCCAAGATACAGGGTTCGGACTGAAGCTTTCTTT.

J is TRBJ1-1 and V is TRBV4-1; D not certain. Germline V gives CDR1 MGHRA, CDR2 YSYEKL. CDR3 length: 14 residues. The germline V and J ends were trimmed by 0 bases and 8 bases, with 13 bases remaining between them. The CDR3 loop reads CASSQESRTSEAFF. Written as DNA, the CDR3 is TGCGCCAGCAGCCAAGAGTCCCGGACGTCCGAAGCTTTCTTT.

In its sample, this clonotype was seen a few times. J is TRBJ2-2 and V is TRBV11-2; 7 nucleotides align to TRBD1. The V segment lost 5 bases and the J segment 6 bases; nucleotides outside the gene matches: 6. The CDR3 is made up of 14 amino acids. CDR1 and CDR2 (germline): SGHAT, FQNNGV. The CDR3 bases are TGTGCCAGCAGCCGACAGGGAGATTCCGGGGAGCTGTTTTTT. Translation gives CASSRQGDSGELFF.

This clonotype was counted between two and nine times. This rearrangement joins TRBV4-3 to TRBJ1-5, with 9 bases fitting TRBD1. V was clipped by 4 bases and J by 1 base; unmatched bases: 5. Germline V gene data show CDR1 as LGHNA and CDR2 as YSLEER. The CDR3 contains 16 residues. The CDR3 sequence: CASSRDREGSNQPQHF. CDR3 coding DNA: TGCGCCAGCAGCCGGGACAGGGAAGGAAGCAATCAGCCCCAGCATTTT.

This clonotype was seen just once. This chain links TRBV7-2 with TRBJ2-5, with D perhaps matching TRBD2 (5 bases). Germline CDR1 SGHTA, CDR2 FQGNSA. The CDR3 spans 14 residues. The V and J ends lost 4 bases and 2 bases respectively, with 11 bases between them. The CDR3 is CASSSGRGQETQYF. DNA for the CDR3: TGTGCCAGCAGCTCTGGCCGGGGACAAGAGACCCAGTACTTC.

This clonotype was found a few times. This sequence joins TRBV27 and TRBJ2-5; D is ambiguous. The CDR3 runs 14 residues. With 0 bases removed from V and 5 bases from J, the gap between germline ends came to 10 bases. Germline V gene lookup returns CDR1 MNHEY and CDR2 SMNVEV (reference sequence). The CDR3 here is CASSLSVGLETQYF. The CDR3 DNA reads as TGTGCCAGCAGTTTATCGGTAGGGTTGGAGACCCAGTACTTC.

This clonotype showed up just a few times. This sequence joins TRBV9 and TRBJ2-3; no firm D call. Germline CDR1 is SGDLS and CDR2 is YYNGEE. This CDR3 contains 14 residues. The V and J ends lost 0 bases and 4 bases respectively, with 9 bases between them. The CDR3 sequence is CASSVALWPDTQYF. CDR3 DNA sequence: TGTGCCAGCAGCGTAGCGTTGTGGCCAGATACGCAGTATTTT.

The chain combines TRBV12-3 or TRBV12-4 with TRBJ1-3, with D uncertain. Trimming removed 3 bases from V and 0 bases from J, with 9 bases in between. The CDR3 extends over 15 amino acids. This CDR3 is CASSLRQSSGNTIYF. CDR3 in DNA: TGTGCCAGCAGTTTGCGGCAGAGCTCTGGAAACACCATATATTTT.

Worth noting for this clonotype: Just one base apart from a much larger clone, this may be a read error. The chain uses TRBV5-6 and TRBJ1-4, with 7 bases aligning to TRBD1. V lost 0 bases and J lost 12; bases outside the gene matches: 8. Per the germline V gene, CDR1 is SGHDT and CDR2 is YYEEEE. This CDR3 has 14 amino acids. The CDR3 spells CASSLDRGGEELFF. For the CDR3, the DNA is TGTGCCAGCAGCTTGGACAGGGGTGGAGAAGAACTGTTTTTT.